This TCR beta chain was captured by sequencing in a study of OX40 agonist ivuxolimab in advanced cancers. Libraries were prepared by immunoSEQ multiplex PCR; TCRdb keeps only in-frame clonotypes and omits some of them. The repertoire includes 20,000 or so clones, around 78% of them detected once, and 25% to 35% sits in the top ten. Germline trimming cut 5 bases from V and 5 bases from J; bases unmatched to any gene: 10. This CDR3 region has 16 residues. Germline CDR1 and CDR2: SGHAT and FQNNGV. The TCR was taken from an adult with an advanced solid tumor such as melanoma, head and neck, liver or kidney cancer. The chain has TRBV11-2 and TRBJ2-1, with 9 bases that match TRBD2. The sequencing used CD4+ or CD8+ T cells sorted from blood, collected in a trial of the OX40 agonist ivuxolimab. The CDR3 bases are TGTGCCAGCAGCCCTACGCGGGGGGGCCCCCACAATGAGCAGTTCTTC. As protein: CASSPTRGGPHNEQFF. The whole variable domain, remainder taken from reference TRBV11-2 and TRBJ2-1, is EAGVAQSPRYKIIEKRQSVAFWCNPISGHATLYWYQQILGQGPKLLIQFQNNGVVDDSQLPKDRFSAERLKGVDSTLKIQPAKLEDSAVYLCASSPTRGGPHNEQFFGPGTRLTVL.